This T cell receptor (beta chain) came from a study of vaccination and CD4 T cells after COVID-19. General study results and limits: Researchers report that a median approximately 86% of reactive clones in convalescent patients surfaced only post-vaccination.

Trimming left V 5 bases short and J 4 bases short, with 6 bases between. Looked up from germline, CDR1 is MNHNS and CDR2 is SASEGT. This CDR3 comprises 12 residues. Treatment here: roughly 11-day PBMC culture with coronavirus spike peptide pools or control peptides (ViraFEST assay). An Oncomine TCR Beta short-read assay was used to sequence the DNA from cultured CD4+ T cells. TCRdb reprocessed the PCR reads with MiXCR, giving one entry per CDR3 protein. The sample has about 15,000 distinct CDR3 sequences; about 80% are singletons. This clonotype was detected a few times. Its antigen is unidentified. The sequenced sample consisted of CD4+ T cells from blood, cultured in vitro. The chain uses TRBV6-1 and TRBJ1-5; unclear D gene. The TCR sequence derives from a human donor who had recovered from COVID-19. The DNA for the CDR3 is TGTGCCAGCAGTAATAATAATCAGCCCCAGCATTTT. Its protein is CASSNNNQPQHF.